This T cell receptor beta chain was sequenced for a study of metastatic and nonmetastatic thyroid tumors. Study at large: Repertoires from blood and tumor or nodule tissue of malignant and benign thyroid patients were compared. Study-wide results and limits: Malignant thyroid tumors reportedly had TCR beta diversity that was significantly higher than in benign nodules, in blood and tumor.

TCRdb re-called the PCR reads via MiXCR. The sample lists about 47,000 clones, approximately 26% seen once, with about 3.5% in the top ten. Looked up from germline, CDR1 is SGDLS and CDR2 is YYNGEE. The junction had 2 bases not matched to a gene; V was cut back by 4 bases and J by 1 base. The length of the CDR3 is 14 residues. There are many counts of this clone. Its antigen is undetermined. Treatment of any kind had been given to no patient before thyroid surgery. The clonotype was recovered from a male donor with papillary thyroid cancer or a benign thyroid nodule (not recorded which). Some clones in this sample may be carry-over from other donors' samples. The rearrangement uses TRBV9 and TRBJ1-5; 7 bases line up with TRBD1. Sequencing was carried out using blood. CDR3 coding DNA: TGTGCCAGCAGCCGGGACAGCAGCAATCAGCCCCAGCATTTT. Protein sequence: CASSRDSSNQPQHF. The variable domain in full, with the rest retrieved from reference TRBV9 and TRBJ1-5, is DSGVTQTPKHLITATGQRVTLRCSPRSGDLSVYWYQQSLDQGLQFLIQYYNGEERAKGNILERFSAQQFPDLHSELNLSSLELGDSALYFCASSRDSSNQPQHFGDGTRLSIL.